Following are 26 T cell receptor beta chains from one sample sequenced in a study of OX40 agonist ivuxolimab in advanced cancers. Sequencing was performed with immunoSEQ multiplex PCR; in TCRdb, only in-frame clones are kept and a portion is missing. The profile shows approximately 50,000 clones, around four fifths of them singletons. The source material was CD4+ or CD8+ T cells sorted from blood, sampled in a trial of the OX40 agonist ivuxolimab. Source of these receptors: an adult with an advanced solid tumor such as melanoma, head and neck, liver or kidney cancer.

The chain couples TRBV19 to TRBJ2-1, with D possibly being TRBD1 (5 bases). Looked up from germline, CDR1 is LNHDA and CDR2 is SQIVND (reference sequence). V lost 7 bases, J lost 0 bases, and 10 bases lay in between. The CDR3 has 14 amino acids. CDR3 in DNA: TGTGCCAGTACTACAGACAGCTCCTACAATGAGCAGTTCTTC. It specifies CASTTDSSYNEQFF.

The rearrangement links TRBV25-1 to TRBJ1-4, with 7 bases aligning to TRBD1. V dropped 2 bases and J dropped 5; count of bases not matched to a gene: 5. This CDR3 region has 15 residues. Germline V lookup: CDR1 MGHDK, CDR2 SYGVNS. CDR3 sequence: CASSERGQENEKLFF. For the CDR3, the DNA is TGTGCCAGCAGTGAACGAGGACAGGAGAATGAAAAACTGTTTTTT.

The rearrangement links TRBV28 to TRBJ1-5; 9 nucleotides line up with TRBD1. The CDR3 length is 15 residues. Germline lookup yields CDR1 MDHEN and CDR2 SYDVKM. The junction had 4 bases not matched to a gene; V was cut back by 2 bases and J by 5 bases. CDR3 residues: CASSLGDRVYQPQHF. CDR3 coding DNA: TGTGCCAGCAGTTTAGGGGACAGGGTATATCAGCCCCAGCATTTT.

The chain recombines TRBV5-3 with TRBJ2-3, with D unclear. TRBV5-3 belongs to the ORF category, with a function that is uncertain. V shed 4 bases and J shed 0 bases, with 6 bases lying between them. CDR3 length: 13 amino acids. The CDR3 protein is CARSLSSTDTQYF. CDR3 DNA sequence: TGTGCCAGAAGCCTTTCTAGCACAGATACGCAGTATTTT.

This chain connects TRBV9 to TRBJ1-4, with D uncertain. Trimming removed 3 bases at V and 7 bases at J, with 10 bases between. CDR1 and CDR2 from the germline V gene are SGDLS and YYNGEE. This CDR3 spans 13 amino acids. For the CDR3, the DNA is TGTGCCAGCAGCGGAAGGAGAGCTGAAAAACTGTTTTTT. Translating gives CASSGRRAEKLFF. Based on the CDR3 plus reference TRBV9 and TRBJ1-4, the full variable domain is DSGVTQTPKHLITATGQRVTLRCSPRSGDLSVYWYQQSLDQGLQFLIQYYNGEERAKGNILERFSAQQFPDLHSELNLSSLELGDSALYFCASSGRRAEKLFFGSGTQLSVL.

The chain combines TRBV11-3 with TRBJ2-7; possibly TRBD1 or TRBD2 for D (5 bases each). The germline V and J ends were trimmed by 5 bases and 3 bases, with 8 bases remaining between them. CDR1 is SGHNT, CDR2 YENEEA, per germline. There are 12 residues in the CDR3. CDR3 nucleotides: TGTGCCAGCAGCCGGGGCCGCTACGAGCAGTACTTC. Translation: CASSRGRYEQYF.

V gene TRBV10-3 combines with J gene TRBJ1-2; 8 bases agree with TRBD1. V trimming: 5 bases; J trimming: 5 bases; junction bases outside the gene matches: 4. From germline, CDR1 is ENHRY and CDR2 SYGVKD. The CDR3 spans 13 residues. CDR3 DNA: TGTGCCATCAGTCGGACAGGGCTGTATGGCTACACCTTC. Translation gives CAISRTGLYGYTF.

The chain joins TRBV28 to TRBJ1-5, with D possibly being TRBD1 (6 bases). The germline CDR1 and CDR2 sequences are MDHEN and SYDVKM. This CDR3 has 14 residues. Trimming removed 11 bases from V and 1 base from J, with 15 bases in between. CDR3 coding DNA: TGTGCCTCCAAGTGGACAGTCAGCAATCAGCCCCAGCATTTT. Translation gives CASKWTVSNQPQHF.

This chain uses TRBV6-5 with TRBJ2-5; weak D call: TRBD2 (5 bases). The CDR3 has 12 residues. V gave up 8 bases and J gave up 5 bases, with 12 bases separating them. CDR1 is MNHEY, CDR2 SVGAGI, per germline. The CDR3 coding sequence is TGTGCCAGCCGGGATAGCTTTGAGACCCAGTACTTC. Amino acid sequence: CASRDSFETQYF.

The rearrangement links TRBV6-6 to TRBJ2-3, with a tentative D call TRBD2 (5 bases). The CDR3 length is 13 residues. Per the germline V gene, CDR1 is MNHNY and CDR2 is SVGAGI (reference sequence). Trimming took off 9 bases at V and 0 bases at J, with 10 bases between the two ends. The CDR3 sequence: CASRGYSTDTQYF. CDR3 bases: TGTGCCAGTAGAGGGTATAGCACAGATACGCAGTATTTT.

V usage is TRBV6-5 and J usage is TRBJ2-1; D perhaps matches TRBD2 (7 bases). CDR3 length equals 15 residues. Germline assignment: CDR1 MNHEY and CDR2 SVGAGI. V was clipped by 4 bases and J by 4 bases, with 14 bases between them. In DNA form, the CDR3 reads TGTGCCAGCAGTTCCGAGGGGGGGGGATACAATGAGCAGTTCTTC. It encodes CASSSEGGGYNEQFF.

The chain couples TRBV18 to TRBJ2-3; tentative D call: TRBD2 (6 bases). Looked up from germline, CDR1 is KGHSH and CDR2 is LQKENI. This CDR3 region has 20 residues. V was clipped by 2 bases and J by 1 base, with 25 bases between them. The chain's CDR3 is CASSPLRAGLDGTGTDTQYF. The CDR3 nucleotides read TGTGCCAGCTCACCATTAAGAGCGGGCTTGGACGGAACGGGCACAGATACGCAGTATTTT.

V usage is TRBV15 and J usage is TRBJ2-1; D ambiguous. The CDR3 consists of 14 residues. V lost 0 bases, J lost 6 bases, and 9 bases lay in between. Per germline, CDR1 LNHNV and CDR2 YYDKDF (reference sequence). The CDR3 spells CATSRDQRTNEQFF. CDR3 nucleotides: TGTGCCACCAGCAGAGATCAGAGGACCAATGAGCAGTTCTTC.

This clone was counted a few times. The rearrangement joins TRBV14 to TRBJ1-1; 7 positions match TRBD1. The germline V gene has CDR1 SGHDN and CDR2 FVKESK. The CDR3 totals 13 residues. With 0 bases clipped from V and 11 bases from J, the junction kept 6 bases outside the gene matches. CDR3 amino acids: CASSQDPDRDAFF. CDR3 bases: TGTGCCAGCAGCCAAGATCCCGACAGGGACGCTTTCTTT. The entire variable domain, with the rest obtained from reference TRBV14 and TRBJ1-1, is as follows: EAGVTQFPSHSVIEKGQTVTLRCDPISGHDNLYWYRRVMGKEIKFLLHFVKESKQDESGMPNNRFLAERTGGTYSTLKVQPAELEDSGVYFCASSQDPDRDAFFGQGTRLTVV.

This chain links TRBV5-5 with TRBJ1-5, with a tentative D call TRBD1 (5 bases). CDR1 is SGHKS, CDR2 YYEKEE, per germline (reference sequence). Trimming stripped 3 bases from V and 0 bases from J, with 16 bases between. The CDR3 loop spans 17 amino acids. The CDR3 loop reads CASSSQGSSFSNQPQHF. The CDR3, as DNA: TGTGCCAGCAGCTCGCAGGGCTCGTCATTTAGCAATCAGCCCCAGCATTTT.

The chain couples TRBV7-3 to TRBJ2-6; D unclear. The CDR3 spans 15 residues. The ends were cut back, 7 bases at V and 0 bases at J, with 10 bases in the middle. Looked up from germline, CDR1 is SGHTA and CDR2 is FQGTGA. The CDR3 reads CASKPRGSGANVLTF. Here the CDR3 DNA reads TGTGCCAGCAAACCGAGAGGCTCTGGGGCCAACGTCCTGACTTTC.

The V and J genes are TRBV7-6 and TRBJ2-7; D gene uncertain. The CDR3 sequence is 12 residues long. Trimming took 2 bases from V and 6 from J, leaving 8 bases between them. The germline V gene has CDR1 SGHVS and CDR2 FNYEAQ. The CDR3 sequence: CASSLMLAEQYF. The CDR3 DNA follows: TGTGCCAGCAGCTTAATGTTAGCCGAGCAGTACTTC.

The rearrangement joins TRBV5-4 to TRBJ2-7, with 7 bases fitting TRBD2. The CDR3 runs 13 residues. Germline CDR1 and CDR2: SGHNT and YYREEE (reference sequence). V lost 4 bases, J lost 6 bases, and 7 bases stayed unmatched. CDR3: CASSPKLATEQYF. The CDR3 nucleotides are TGTGCCAGCAGCCCGAAACTAGCGACCGAGCAGTACTTC. The variable domain in full, completed from reference TRBV5-4 and TRBJ2-7, reads ETGVTQSPTHLIKTRGQQVTLRCSSQSGHNTVSWYQQALGQGPQFIFQYYREEENGRGNFPPRFSGLQFPNYSSELNVNALELDDSALYLCASSPKLATEQYFGPGTRLTVT.

J is TRBJ2-7 and V is TRBV7-3, with TRBD1 matching over 7 bases. The CDR3 is 14 residues long. Trimming removed 2 bases from V and 4 bases from J; junction bases left unmatched: 5. Germline loops: CDR1 SGHTA, CDR2 FQGTGA. The CDR3 region has the DNA TGTGCCAGCAGCTTAGATAGGGGGCAGTACGAGCAGTACTTC. This translates into CASSLDRGQYEQYF.

In this sample, this clone turned up a few times. The chain recombines TRBV2 with TRBJ1-5; 9 positions match TRBD1. With V trimmed by 6 bases and J by 6 bases, 18 bases remained unmatched. The CDR3 is made up of 18 amino acids. Germline CDR1 reads SNHLY; CDR2 reads FYNNEI. The CDR3 protein is CASRRQYMGQGGGQPQHF. CDR3 bases: TGTGCCAGCAGGCGTCAATATATGGGACAGGGAGGGGGTCAGCCCCAGCATTTT.

By proportion, this clone is medium-sized. The chain joins TRBV27 to TRBJ2-5; maybe TRBD1 (5 bases). The CDR3 spans 14 residues. Germline CDR1 MNHEY, CDR2 SMNVEV (reference sequence). V lost 3 bases, J lost 4 bases, and 12 bases lay in between. CDR3 loop: CASSFGATPETQYF. DNA of the CDR3: TGTGCCAGCAGTTTTGGGGCGACACCAGAGACCCAGTACTTC.

The count of this clone is one. The chain combines TRBV28 with TRBJ1-3; no reliable D call. The germline V and J ends were trimmed by 6 bases and 0 bases, with 12 bases remaining between them. The CDR3 has 15 residues. Germline-derived CDR1 and CDR2 are MDHEN and SYDVKM. The CDR3 DNA reads TGTGCCAGCAGGGACGGCAGAAGCTCTGGAAACACCATATATTTT. Translated, it gives CASRDGRSSGNTIYF.

Points on this clone: The junction shows a germline mismatch at one end, possibly a read error. The chain is built from TRBV5-4 and TRBJ1-2, with D unclear. The germline V gene has CDR1 SGHNT and CDR2 YYREEE (reference sequence). The CDR3 runs 14 residues. The CDR3 DNA reads as TGTGCCAGCAGCTTGTTCATATCTAACCATGGCTACACCTTC. Amino acids: CASSLFISNHGYTF.

This clone was seen only once. The rearrangement links TRBV6-1 to TRBJ1-5; D is unclear. The CDR3 is made up of 14 amino acids. V lost 2 bases and J 4 bases, leaving 9 bases between the germline ends. Germline assignment: CDR1 MNHNS and CDR2 SASEGT. This CDR3 is CASSEWDQNQPQHF. In nucleotides, the CDR3 is TGTGCCAGCAGTGAATGGGATCAAAATCAGCCCCAGCATTTT.

The J gene is TRBJ2-3, the V gene TRBV18; TRBD1 matches at 8 bases. J was trimmed by 4 bases and V by 1 base; bases with no gene match: 1. CDR3 length: 14 residues. Germline CDR1 is KGHSH and CDR2 is LQKENI. CDR3 sequence: CASSPQDRADTQYF. CDR3 nucleotides: TGTGCCAGCTCACCACAGGACAGGGCAGATACGCAGTATTTT.

The chain combines TRBV11-2 with TRBJ1-3; possibly TRBD1 for D (5 bases). CDR1 and CDR2 from the germline V gene are SGHAT and FQNNGV. The CDR3 totals 15 residues. Trimming removed 3 bases from V and 1 base from J, with 10 bases in between. CDR3 DNA sequence: TGTGCCAGCAGCTTGTGGGGGTCTTCTGGAAACACCATATATTTT. Translated, it gives CASSLWGSSGNTIYF.